This T cell receptor beta chain was retrieved from a study of T cell changes during pregnancy in multiple sclerosis. Germline assignment: CDR1 SNHLY and CDR2 FYNNEI. This CDR3 is 15 amino acids long. V was trimmed by 6 bases and J by 4 bases, leaving 13 bases between them. Only in-frame clones appear in the TCRdb table, and some are missing; sequencing was by immunoSEQ multiplex PCR. Of tens of thousands of clones listed, roughly 92% are singletons. This sequence originates from a female donor with multiple sclerosis, enrolled in a pregnancy study. The J gene is TRBJ2-6, the V gene TRBV2; possible D gene TRBD1, 6 bases. Sequencing used CD8+ T cells from peripheral blood mononuclear cells, obtained before pregnancy. The CDR3 region has the DNA TGTGCCAGCAGGGTTCACAGGGACGGGGCCAACGTCCTGACTTTC. Its protein is CASRVHRDGANVLTF.